This TCR beta chain was recorded in a study of cytomegalovirus exposure and HLA in healthy donors. Clones were sequenced by immunoSEQ multiplex PCR, and TCRdb holds only the in-frame ones, with some missing. The data contain roughly 260,000 clones, 80% to 90% of them singletons. Trimming cost V 0 bases and J 7 bases, with 4 bases left between them. The CDR3 totals 11 residues. CDR1 is SGHRS and CDR2 is YFSETQ in the germline V gene. The chain uses TRBV5-1 and TRBJ1-2; unclear D gene. The sequence was collected from a man aged 18 to 30 in good health and CMV-seronegative. What was sequenced was PBMCs. In nucleotides, the CDR3 is TGCGCCAGCAGCTTGGACATTGGCTACACCTTC. Protein product: CASSLDIGYTF.